The 20 T cell receptor beta chains below come from one sample, sequenced in a study of radiotherapy plus CTLA-4 blockade in lung cancer. The assay was immunoSEQ multiplex PCR, and TCRdb's table has in-frame clones only and misses some. The top ten clones hold approximately 3.3% of a sample with 45,000 or so clones, 55% to 80% of them seen once. The sequenced sample was peripheral blood, obtained from a patient treated with radiotherapy plus ipilimumab. These TCRs come from a human donor with non-small cell lung cancer who had a complete response to radiotherapy plus ipilimumab.

The CDR3 bases are TGTGCCAGCAGCACAACAGGGGGTGAGCAGTTCTTC. The encoded protein is CASSTTGGEQFF. This chain links TRBV6-4 with TRBJ2-1, with 8 bases identical to TRBD1. V was clipped by 6 bases and J by 9 bases; unmatched bases: 4. This CDR3 is built from 12 residues. Germline loops: CDR1 MRHNA, CDR2 SNTAGT.

This chain uses TRBV6-6 with TRBJ2-7; 7 bases are a match to TRBD1. The length of the CDR3 is 14 residues. In germline, CDR1 is MNHNY, CDR2 SVGAGI (reference sequence). V lost 6 bases and J lost 3; bases outside the gene matches: 8. CDR3 sequence: CASRGQSLNYEQYF. In DNA, the CDR3 is TGTGCCAGCAGGGGACAGTCTCTAAACTACGAGCAGTACTTC.

This chain joins TRBV7-2 and TRBJ1-2; perhaps TRBD1 as D (5 bases). Between the trimmed V and J ends, which lost 6 bases and 0 bases, there was a span of 17 bases. The CDR3 totals 16 residues. Germline V CDR1 and CDR2: SGHTA, FQGNSA. The DNA for the CDR3 is TGTGCCAGCAGGTTGGGTGGGGGGGTAGCTAACTATGGCTACACCTTC. It codes for CASRLGGGVANYGYTF. The entire variable domain, with the rest obtained from reference TRBV7-2 and TRBJ1-2, is as follows: GAGVSQSPSNKVTEKGKDVELRCDPISGHTALYWYRQSLGQGLEFLIYFQGNSAPDKSGLPSDRFSAERTGGSVSTLTIQRTQQEDSAVYLCASRLGGGVANYGYTFGSGTRLTVV.

The chain couples TRBV5-7 to TRBJ1-5; 7 bases are a match to TRBD1. TRBV5-7 is identified as an open reading frame with a role that is uncertain. Trimming at V came to 0 bases and at J to 3 bases, leaving 9 bases not matched to a gene. The CDR3 contains 17 residues. The CDR3 sequence: CASSLDLPGTVNQPQHF. The CDR3 nucleotides read TGTGCCAGCAGCTTGGATCTACCCGGGACAGTCAATCAGCCCCAGCATTTT.

This clone occurred once. The chain has TRBV5-1 and TRBJ2-7; 14 bases are shared with TRBD2. V was clipped by 5 bases and J by 8 bases; unmatched bases: 9. The V gene's germline CDR1 is SGHRS and CDR2 YFSETQ. The CDR3 runs to 15 residues. The CDR3 DNA sequence: TGCGCCAGCAGAGAAGGGACTAGCGGGAGTACAAAGCAGTACTTC. It specifies CASREGTSGSTKQYF.

The chain employs TRBV10-2 and TRBJ1-2; a possible D gene is TRBD1 (5 bases). CDR3 length: 14 residues. The germline gives CDR1 WSHSY, CDR2 SAAADI. V was trimmed by 2 bases and J by 5 bases, leaving 12 bases between them. CDR3 coding DNA: TGCGCCAGCAGTGAGCTCGGCACAGGATATGGCTACACCTTC. It yields the protein CASSELGTGYGYTF.

The chain couples TRBV19 to TRBJ1-2; D uncertain. This CDR3 is 14 amino acids long. V was pared by 8 bases and J by 7 bases, with 20 bases between. CDR1 is LNHDA and CDR2 is SQIVND in the germline V gene (reference sequence). CDR3 sequence: CASLKPGVGGGYTF. CDR3 bases: TGTGCCAGTCTGAAACCGGGAGTGGGAGGTGGCTACACCTTC.

This clone was recorded only once. The V call is TRBV5-1, the J call TRBJ2-7, with D possibly being TRBD1 (5 bases). The germline V and J ends were trimmed by 2 bases and 5 bases, with 11 bases remaining between them. Germline assignment: CDR1 SGHRS and CDR2 YFSETQ. The CDR3 spans 13 residues. CDR3 loop: CASSFWGGHEQYF. In DNA form, the CDR3 reads TGCGCCAGCAGCTTCTGGGGCGGCCACGAGCAGTACTTC.

The rearrangement links TRBV4-3 to TRBJ1-2; D not resolved. Germline V gives CDR1 LGHNA, CDR2 YSLEER. The CDR3 loop spans 14 amino acids. The V gene lost 1 base and the J gene lost 0 bases, with 6 bases spanning the gap. The chain's CDR3 is CASSQGGTNYGYTF. In DNA, the CDR3 is TGCGCCAGCAGCCAAGGAGGGACTAACTATGGCTACACCTTC.

The table lists this clone with a few counts. DNA of the CDR3: TGTGCCAGCAGCGATCGGGAGAACGGTGAGCAGTTCTTC. Residues: CASSDRENGEQFF. The rearrangement uses TRBV9 and TRBJ2-1, with D tentatively TRBD2 (6 bases). Germline V gene sequence: CDR1 SGDLS, CDR2 YYNGEE. Trimming took off 3 bases at V and 9 bases at J, with 13 bases between the two ends. This CDR3 contains 13 residues.

CDR3 coding DNA: TGCGCCAGCAGCCAAGATTGGGGCGGCGGGACTCAAGAGACCCAGTACTTC. Translation gives CASSQDWGGGTQETQYF. V and J are TRBV4-1 and TRBJ2-5; D may be TRBD2 (6 bases). The CDR3 runs to 17 residues. Germline loops: CDR1 MGHRA, CDR2 YSYEKL. Trimming took 0 bases from V and 2 from J, leaving 16 bases between them.

The V call is TRBV30, the J call TRBJ2-5; 9 positions agree with TRBD2. The germline gives CDR1 GTSNPN, CDR2 SVGIG (reference sequence). V dropped 3 bases and J dropped 4; count of bases not matched to a gene: 6. The length of the CDR3 is 14 residues. CDR3 coding DNA: TGTGCCTGGAGGATTAGCGGGAGTGGAGAGACCCAGTACTTC. Its translation: CAWRISGSGETQYF. The complete variable domain, with remaining parts taken from reference TRBV30 and TRBJ2-5, reads SQTIHQWPATLVQPVGSPLSLECTVEGTSNPNLYWYRQAAGRGLQLLFYSVGIGQISSEVPQNLSASRPQDRQFILSSKKLLLSDSGFYLCAWRISGSGETQYFGPGTRLLVL.

The genes are TRBV6-1 and TRBJ1-5; D is unresolved. The CDR3 is 13 residues long. The V end lost 6 bases, the J end lost 0 bases, and 6 bases lay between the germline ends. Germline V gene lookup returns CDR1 MNHNS and CDR2 SASEGT. This CDR3 reads CASSPYSNQPQHF. The DNA of the CDR3 is TGTGCCAGCAGCCCTTATAGCAATCAGCCCCAGCATTTT.

V gene TRBV11-2 combines with J gene TRBJ2-5, with 14 bases identical to TRBD2. Per germline, CDR1 SGHAT and CDR2 FQNNGV. V shed 1 base and J 4 bases; nucleotides not matched to a gene: 5. This CDR3 is 17 amino acids long. The CDR3 nucleotides read TGTGCCAGCAGCTTAGGACTAGCGGGGGGGCCGAGAGAGACCCAGTACTTC. This translates into CASSLGLAGGPRETQYF.

This chain connects TRBV9 to TRBJ2-2; 8 bases line up with TRBD2. The CDR3 loop spans 15 amino acids. Germline V lookup: CDR1 SGDLS, CDR2 YYNGEE. Germline trimming cut 3 bases from V and 3 bases from J; bases unmatched to any gene: 4. The CDR3 protein is CASSASGRDTGELFF. The CDR3 DNA reads as TGTGCCAGCAGCGCCAGCGGGAGAGACACCGGGGAGCTGTTTTTT.

The chain has TRBV15 and TRBJ2-1; 14 bases agree with TRBD2. The CDR3 runs 20 residues. Trimming at V came to 1 base and at J to 0 bases, leaving 8 bases not matched to a gene. The germline V gene has CDR1 LNHNV and CDR2 YYDKDF (reference sequence). Written as DNA, the CDR3 is TGTGCCACCAGCAGAGGTGGGACTAGCGGGAGTAGGGGCTCCTACAATGAGCAGTTCTTC. Translating gives CATSRGGTSGSRGSYNEQFF.

The chain carries TRBV18 and TRBJ2-2; D call uncertain. CDR3 length equals 13 residues. Germline V lookup: CDR1 KGHSH, CDR2 LQKENI. V lost 2 bases and J lost 5, with 6 bases in between. The CDR3 nucleotides are TGTGCCAGCTCACCAGAAGCTACCGGGGAGCTGTTTTTT. Protein sequence: CASSPEATGELFF.

V usage is TRBV28 and J usage is TRBJ1-5, with D perhaps matching TRBD1 (5 bases). Germline V gives CDR1 MDHEN, CDR2 SYDVKM. Trimming took 7 bases from V and 3 from J, leaving 10 bases between them. The CDR3 extends over 13 amino acids. The CDR3 DNA is TGTGCCAGCATAGACAGCCCCAATCAGCCCCAGCATTTT. It is translated as CASIDSPNQPQHF.

This chain joins TRBV30 and TRBJ2-7; a possible D gene is TRBD1 (6 bases). CDR3 size: 13 residues. Between the trimmed V and J ends, which lost 3 bases and 2 bases, there was a span of 11 bases. Germline V gene data show CDR1 as GTSNPN and CDR2 as SVGIG (reference sequence). CDR3 in DNA: TGTGCCTGGAGCAGGGGACCTACCTACGAGCAGTACTTC. Encoded protein: CAWSRGPTYEQYF.

The V call is TRBV7-9, the J call TRBJ1-5; D is undetermined. V was trimmed by 3 bases and J by 6 bases, leaving 9 bases between them. There are 13 residues in the CDR3. The V gene's germline CDR1 is SEHNR and CDR2 FQNEAQ (reference sequence). CDR3: CASSFEGRQPQHF. The DNA for the CDR3 is TGTGCCAGCAGCTTCGAGGGTCGTCAGCCCCAGCATTTT.